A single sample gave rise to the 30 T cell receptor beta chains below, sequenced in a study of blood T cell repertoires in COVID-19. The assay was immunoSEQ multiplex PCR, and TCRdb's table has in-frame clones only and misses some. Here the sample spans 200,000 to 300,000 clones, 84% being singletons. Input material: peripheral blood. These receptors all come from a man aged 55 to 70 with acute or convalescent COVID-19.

CDR3 region: CASSEETGGGLYQPQHF. For the CDR3, the DNA is TGCGCCAGCAGTGAAGAGACAGGGGGCGGACTATATCAGCCCCAGCATTTT. The J gene is TRBJ1-5, the V gene TRBV10-2; TRBD1 matches 10 bases. The CDR3 runs to 17 residues. CDR1 WSHSY and CDR2 SAAADI come from the germline V gene. V was pared by 3 bases and J by 5 bases, with 10 bases of the junction left unmatched.

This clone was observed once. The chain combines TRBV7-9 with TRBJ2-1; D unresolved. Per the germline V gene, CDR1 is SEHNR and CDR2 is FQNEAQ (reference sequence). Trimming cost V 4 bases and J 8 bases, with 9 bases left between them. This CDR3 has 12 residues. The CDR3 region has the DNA TGTGCCAGCAGCTCCGAGTTACATGAGCAGTTCTTC. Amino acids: CASSSELHEQFF. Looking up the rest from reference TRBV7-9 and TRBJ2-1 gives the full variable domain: DTGVSQNPRHKITKRGQNVTFRCDPISEHNRLYWYRQTLGQGPEFLTYFQNEAQLEKSRLLSDRFSAERPKGSFSTLEIQRTEQGDSAMYLCASSSELHEQFFGPGTRLTVL.

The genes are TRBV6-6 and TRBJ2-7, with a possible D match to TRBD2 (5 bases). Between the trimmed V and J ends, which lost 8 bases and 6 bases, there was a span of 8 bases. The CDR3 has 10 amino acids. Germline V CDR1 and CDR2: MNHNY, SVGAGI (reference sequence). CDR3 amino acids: CASGSAEQYF. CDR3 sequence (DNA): TGTGCCAGCGGGAGTGCCGAGCAGTACTTC.

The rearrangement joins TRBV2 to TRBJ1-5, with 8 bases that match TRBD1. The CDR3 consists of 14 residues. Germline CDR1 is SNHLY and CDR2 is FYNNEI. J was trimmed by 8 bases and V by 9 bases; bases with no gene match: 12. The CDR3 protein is CASSVGQGGKPQHF. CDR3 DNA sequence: TGTGCCAGTAGCGTAGGACAGGGTGGGAAGCCCCAGCATTTT.

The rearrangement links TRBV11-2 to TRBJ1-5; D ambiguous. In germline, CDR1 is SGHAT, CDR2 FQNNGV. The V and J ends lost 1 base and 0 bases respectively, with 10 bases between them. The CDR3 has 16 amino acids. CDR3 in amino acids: CASSLGADYSNQPQHF. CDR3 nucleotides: TGTGCCAGCAGCTTAGGGGCAGATTATAGCAATCAGCCCCAGCATTTT.

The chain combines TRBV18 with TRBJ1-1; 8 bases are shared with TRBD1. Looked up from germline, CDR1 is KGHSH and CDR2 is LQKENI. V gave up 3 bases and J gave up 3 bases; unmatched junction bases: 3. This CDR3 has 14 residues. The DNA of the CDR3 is TGTGCCAGCTCACCGGCGACAGGGGACACTGAAGCTTTCTTT. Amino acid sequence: CASSPATGDTEAFF. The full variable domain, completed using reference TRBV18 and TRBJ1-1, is NAGVMQNPRHLVRRRGQEARLRCSPMKGHSHVYWYRQLPEEGLKFMVYLQKENIIDESGMPKERFSAEFPKEGPSILRIQQVVRGDSAAYFCASSPATGDTEAFFGQGTRLTVV.

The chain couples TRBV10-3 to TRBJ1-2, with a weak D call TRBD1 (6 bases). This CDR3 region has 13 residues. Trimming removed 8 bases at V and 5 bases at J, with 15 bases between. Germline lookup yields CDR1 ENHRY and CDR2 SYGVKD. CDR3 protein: CAIRDAGEYGYTF. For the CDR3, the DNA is TGTGCCATCCGGGACGCAGGGGAGTATGGCTACACCTTC.

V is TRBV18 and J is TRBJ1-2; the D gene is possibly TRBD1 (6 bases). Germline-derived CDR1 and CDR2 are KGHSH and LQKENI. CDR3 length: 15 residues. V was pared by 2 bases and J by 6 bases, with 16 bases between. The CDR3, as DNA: TGTGCCAGCTCACCAGAGGGGGGGGACCGGCATGGCTACACCTTC. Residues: CASSPEGGDRHGYTF.

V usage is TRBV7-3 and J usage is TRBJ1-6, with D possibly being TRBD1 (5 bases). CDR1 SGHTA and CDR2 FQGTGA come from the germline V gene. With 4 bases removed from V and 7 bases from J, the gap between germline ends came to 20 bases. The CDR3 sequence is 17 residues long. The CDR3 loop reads CASSSHPGGTVNSPLHF. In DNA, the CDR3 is TGTGCCAGCAGCTCCCATCCGGGGGGTACGGTGAATTCACCCCTCCACTTT.

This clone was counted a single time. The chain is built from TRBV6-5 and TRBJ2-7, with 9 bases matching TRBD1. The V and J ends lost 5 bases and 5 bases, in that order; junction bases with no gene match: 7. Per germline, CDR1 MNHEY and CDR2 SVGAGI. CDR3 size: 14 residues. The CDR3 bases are TGTGCCAGCAGTCCCGGGACAGGGTTCCACGAGCAGTACTTC. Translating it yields CASSPGTGFHEQYF.

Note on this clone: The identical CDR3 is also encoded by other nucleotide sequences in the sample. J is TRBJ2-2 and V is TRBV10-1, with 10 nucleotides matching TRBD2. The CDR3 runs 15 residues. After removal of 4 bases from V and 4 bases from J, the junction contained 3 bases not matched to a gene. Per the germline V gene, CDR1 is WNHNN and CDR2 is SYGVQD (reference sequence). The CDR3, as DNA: TGCGCCAGCAGTGTCGCTAGCGGGGGCACCGGGGAGCTGTTTTTT. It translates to CASSVASGGTGELFF.

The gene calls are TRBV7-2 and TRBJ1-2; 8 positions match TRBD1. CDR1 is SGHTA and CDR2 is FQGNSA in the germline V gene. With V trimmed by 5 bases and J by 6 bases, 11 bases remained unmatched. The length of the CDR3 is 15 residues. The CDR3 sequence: CASSPGQGKSHGYTF. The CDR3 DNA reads TGTGCCAGCAGCCCCGGACAGGGAAAATCGCATGGCTACACCTTC.

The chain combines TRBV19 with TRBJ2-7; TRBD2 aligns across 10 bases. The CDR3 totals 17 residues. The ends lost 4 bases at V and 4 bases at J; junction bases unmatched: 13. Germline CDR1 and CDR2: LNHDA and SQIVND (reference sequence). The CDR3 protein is CASSTSHLLAGVYEQYF. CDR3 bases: TGTGCCAGTAGTACCTCGCACCTTCTAGCGGGAGTATACGAGCAGTACTTC.

CDR3 in amino acids: CASSLRTSVGLYNEQFF. In DNA form, the CDR3 reads TGCGCCAGCAGCTTGCGGACTAGCGTGGGCCTTTACAATGAGCAGTTCTTC. The gene calls are TRBV5-1 and TRBJ2-1; 9 bases agree with TRBD2. The junction had 9 bases not matched to a gene; V was cut back by 1 base and J by 4 bases. CDR1 is SGHRS and CDR2 is YFSETQ in the germline V gene. This CDR3 has 17 residues.

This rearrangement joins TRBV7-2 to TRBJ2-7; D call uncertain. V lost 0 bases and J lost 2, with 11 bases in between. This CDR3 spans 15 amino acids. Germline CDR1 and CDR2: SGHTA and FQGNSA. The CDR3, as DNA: TGTGCCAGCAGCTTAGCGATGGCGGAGCCCTACGAGCAGTACTTC. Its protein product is CASSLAMAEPYEQYF.

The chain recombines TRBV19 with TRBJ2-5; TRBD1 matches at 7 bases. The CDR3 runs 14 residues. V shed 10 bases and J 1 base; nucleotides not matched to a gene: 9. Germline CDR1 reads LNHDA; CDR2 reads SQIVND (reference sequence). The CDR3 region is CATKRTGAQETQYF. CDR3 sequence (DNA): TGTGCCACCAAGAGAACAGGGGCCCAAGAGACCCAGTACTTC.

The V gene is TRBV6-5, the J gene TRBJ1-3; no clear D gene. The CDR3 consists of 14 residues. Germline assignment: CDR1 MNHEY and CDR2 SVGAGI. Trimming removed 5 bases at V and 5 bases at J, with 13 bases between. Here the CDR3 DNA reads TGTGCCAGCAGTCCTTTTGCGCGCCGAAACACCATATATTTT. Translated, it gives CASSPFARRNTIYF.

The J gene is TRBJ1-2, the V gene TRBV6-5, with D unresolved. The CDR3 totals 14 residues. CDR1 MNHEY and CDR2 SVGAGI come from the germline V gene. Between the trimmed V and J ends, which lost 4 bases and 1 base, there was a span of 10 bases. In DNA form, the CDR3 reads TGTGCCAGCAGTTCCACCACAGTTAACTATGGCTACACCTTC. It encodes CASSSTTVNYGYTF.

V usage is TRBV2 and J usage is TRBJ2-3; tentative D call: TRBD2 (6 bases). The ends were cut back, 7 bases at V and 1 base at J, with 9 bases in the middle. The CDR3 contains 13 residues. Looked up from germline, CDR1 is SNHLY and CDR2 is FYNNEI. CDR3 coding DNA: TGTGCCAGCAAGGAGCGGGGCACAGATACGCAGTATTTT. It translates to CASKERGTDTQYF. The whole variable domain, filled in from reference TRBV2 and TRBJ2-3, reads EPEVTQTPSHQVTQMGQEVILRCVPISNHLYFYWYRQILGQKVEFLVSFYNNEISEKSEIFDDQFSVERPDGSNFTLKIRSTKLEDSAMYFCASKERGTDTQYFGPGTRLTVL.

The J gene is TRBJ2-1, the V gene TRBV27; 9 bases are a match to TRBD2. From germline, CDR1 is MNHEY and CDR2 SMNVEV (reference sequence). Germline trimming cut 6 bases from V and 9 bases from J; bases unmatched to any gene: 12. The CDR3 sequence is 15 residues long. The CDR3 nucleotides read TGTGCCAGCAGGTTTTGGCGGGAGGGCCTTGGTGAGCAGTTCTTC. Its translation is CASRFWREGLGEQFF.

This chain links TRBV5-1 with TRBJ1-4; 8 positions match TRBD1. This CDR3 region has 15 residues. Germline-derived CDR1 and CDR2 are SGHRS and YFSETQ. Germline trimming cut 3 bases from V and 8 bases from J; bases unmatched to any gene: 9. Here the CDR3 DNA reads TGCGCCAGCAGCTGGGGGGGACAGGCAGTCGAAAAACTGTTTTTT. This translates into CASSWGGQAVEKLFF.

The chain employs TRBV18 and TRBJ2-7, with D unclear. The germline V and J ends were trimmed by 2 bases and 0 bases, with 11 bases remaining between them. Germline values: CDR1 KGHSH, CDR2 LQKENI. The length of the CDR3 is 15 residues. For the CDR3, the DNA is TGTGCCAGCTCACCAATCGGCCGGAGCTCCTACGAGCAGTACTTC. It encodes CASSPIGRSSYEQYF.

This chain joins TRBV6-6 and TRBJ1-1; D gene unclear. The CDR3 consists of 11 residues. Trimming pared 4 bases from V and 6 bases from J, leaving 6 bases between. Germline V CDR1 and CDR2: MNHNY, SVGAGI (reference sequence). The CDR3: CASSSFAEAFF. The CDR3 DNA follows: TGTGCCAGCAGTTCTTTCGCTGAAGCTTTCTTT.

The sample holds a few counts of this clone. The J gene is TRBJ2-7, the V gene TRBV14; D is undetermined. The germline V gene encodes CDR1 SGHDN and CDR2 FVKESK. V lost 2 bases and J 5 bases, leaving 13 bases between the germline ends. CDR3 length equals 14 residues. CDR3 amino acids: CASSQTPTSHEQYF. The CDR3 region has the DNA TGTGCCAGCAGCCAAACCCCAACTTCCCACGAGCAGTACTTC.

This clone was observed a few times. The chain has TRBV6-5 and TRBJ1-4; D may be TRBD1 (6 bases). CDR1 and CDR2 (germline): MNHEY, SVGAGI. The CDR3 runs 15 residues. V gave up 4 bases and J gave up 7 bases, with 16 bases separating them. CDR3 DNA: TGTGCCAGCAGTTCCCGGACAGCTTCACCTGAAAAACTGTTTTTT. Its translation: CASSSRTASPEKLFF.

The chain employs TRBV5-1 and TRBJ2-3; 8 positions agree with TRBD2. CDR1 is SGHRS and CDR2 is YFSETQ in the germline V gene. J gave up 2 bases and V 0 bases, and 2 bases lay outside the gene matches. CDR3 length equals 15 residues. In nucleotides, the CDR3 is TGCGCCAGCAGCTTGGAGCGGGGGACCACAGATACGCAGTATTTT. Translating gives CASSLERGTTDTQYF.

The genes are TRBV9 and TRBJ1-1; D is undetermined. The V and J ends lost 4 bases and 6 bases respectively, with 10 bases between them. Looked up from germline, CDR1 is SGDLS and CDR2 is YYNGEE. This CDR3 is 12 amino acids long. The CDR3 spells CASSPNLAEAFF. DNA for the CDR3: TGTGCCAGCAGCCCTAACCTGGCTGAAGCTTTCTTT.

The CDR3 region has the DNA TGTGCCAGCAGCTTACTCCAGGGGCTATCCTACGAGCAGTACTTC. Encoded protein: CASSLLQGLSYEQYF. The chain couples TRBV7-9 to TRBJ2-7; weak D call: TRBD1 (6 bases). This CDR3 comprises 15 residues. CDR1 and CDR2 from the germline V gene are SEHNR and FQNEAQ (reference sequence). Trimming left V 2 bases short and J 1 base short, with 12 bases between.

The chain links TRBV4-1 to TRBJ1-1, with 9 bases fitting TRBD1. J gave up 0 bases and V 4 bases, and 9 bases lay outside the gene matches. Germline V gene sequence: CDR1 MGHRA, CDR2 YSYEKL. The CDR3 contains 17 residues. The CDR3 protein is CASSRGQGLTMNTEAFF. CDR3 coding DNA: TGCGCCAGCAGCCGGGGACAGGGCCTTACCATGAACACTGAAGCTTTCTTT.

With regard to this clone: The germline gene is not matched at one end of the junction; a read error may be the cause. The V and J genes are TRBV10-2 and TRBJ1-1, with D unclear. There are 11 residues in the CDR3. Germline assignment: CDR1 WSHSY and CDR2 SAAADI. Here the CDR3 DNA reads TGCGCCAGCAGGGCGGGGTCTGAGGCTTTCTTT. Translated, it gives CASRAGSEAFF.